These 9 T cell receptor beta chains were sequenced from one sample in a study of blood T cell repertoires in COVID-19. TCRdb keeps only in-frame clones here, not all; method: immunoSEQ multiplex PCR. This table holds 110,000 to 150,000 clones, approximately 80% found once. The sequenced material came from peripheral blood. The receptors were sampled from a woman aged 60-70 years with acute or convalescent COVID-19.

The chain has TRBV5-1 and TRBJ2-2; 10 bases fit TRBD1. The CDR3 runs 17 residues. V lost 0 bases, J lost 3 bases, and 5 bases stayed unmatched. Germline CDR1 and CDR2: SGHRS and YFSETQ. CDR3 in DNA: TGCGCCAGCAGCTTGGTGCCCGGGACAGGGGACACCGGGGAGCTGTTTTTT. Translating gives CASSLVPGTGDTGELFF.

The chain carries TRBV2 and TRBJ2-7, with 9 bases lining up with TRBD1. The CDR3 is made up of 15 amino acids. Germline lookup yields CDR1 SNHLY and CDR2 FYNNEI. J gave up 6 bases and V 9 bases, and 15 bases lay outside the gene matches. The CDR3 region has the DNA TGTGCCAGTTCCCTGGACAGGGGTCCTTTGAGCGAGCAGTACTTC. It specifies CASSLDRGPLSEQYF.

The V gene is TRBV6-1, the J gene TRBJ1-1; maybe TRBD1 (6 bases). The CDR3 totals 15 residues. Trimming pared 1 base from V and 6 bases from J, leaving 15 bases between. Germline V gene data show CDR1 as MNHNS and CDR2 as SASEGT. CDR3 bases: TGTGCCAGCAGTGAAGAAAGGGGGGGCGCATCTGAAGCTTTCTTT. It yields the protein CASSEERGGASEAFF.

This chain joins TRBV2 and TRBJ1-2; weak D call: TRBD1 (6 bases). V lost 7 bases, J lost 3 bases, and 15 bases lay in between. Germline V lookup: CDR1 SNHLY, CDR2 FYNNEI. The CDR3 sequence is 14 residues long. The CDR3 protein is CASNAGGGYYGYTF. DNA of the CDR3: TGTGCCAGCAACGCGGGGGGCGGCTACTATGGCTACACCTTC.

The genes are TRBV3-1 (or the pseudogene TRBV3-2) and TRBJ2-3; D may be TRBD2 (5 bases). V lost 1 base, J lost 5 bases, and 19 bases lay in between. The CDR3 length is 17 residues. Germline V gene sequence: CDR1 LGHDT, CDR2 YNNKEL (reference sequence). For the CDR3, the DNA is TGTGCCAGCAGCCAAGTCGGTCGGGGAATTGCCGGAGATACGCAGTATTTT. Translated, it gives CASSQVGRGIAGDTQYF.

This rearrangement joins TRBV5-4 to TRBJ2-1; possible D gene TRBD1, 6 bases. The germline gives CDR1 SGHNT, CDR2 YYREEE (reference sequence). The ends were cut back, 0 bases at V and 1 base at J, with 8 bases in the middle. This CDR3 comprises 15 residues. The CDR3 DNA is TGTGCCAGCAGCTTGGCCCAGGGGTCCTACAATGAGCAGTTCTTC. It is translated as CASSLAQGSYNEQFF.

The chain employs TRBV9 and TRBJ1-5; no firm D call. The CDR3 loop spans 13 amino acids. Trimming removed 3 bases at V and 5 bases at J, with 9 bases between. Germline CDR1 reads SGDLS; CDR2 reads YYNGEE. This CDR3 is CASSASPDQPQHF. The CDR3 DNA sequence: TGTGCCAGCAGCGCTAGCCCCGATCAGCCCCAGCATTTT.

The V call is TRBV27, the J call TRBJ2-6, with 7 bases that match TRBD1. J lost 0 bases, V lost 5 bases, and 16 bases had no gene match. Germline V lookup: CDR1 MNHEY, CDR2 SMNVEV (reference sequence). The CDR3 runs 20 residues. In DNA, the CDR3 is TGTGCCAGCAGTCCAGGGACAGCCCCCGTGGGAAGCTCTGGGGCCAACGTCCTGACTTTC. This translates into CASSPGTAPVGSSGANVLTF.

In DNA, the CDR3 is TGTGCCAGCAGTTACAAGCGGGACACTGAAGCTTTCTTT. Translation gives CASSYKRDTEAFF. The chain carries TRBV12-3 or TRBV12-4 and TRBJ1-1, with unresolved D. This CDR3 is built from 13 residues. V was cut by 4 bases and J by 3 bases, with 9 bases left in between.